The present T cell receptor (beta chain) was sequenced within a study of blood T cells in healthy people across ages. Germline assignment: CDR1 DFQATT and CDR2 SNEGSKA (reference sequence). The CDR3 length is 15 residues. As for this clonotype: Its antigen is currently unknown. A much larger clone lies a single base off, so this may be a read error.

Study conclusions and caveats: Greater diversity and more naive CD4+ cells were seen in long-lived donors than in aged donors.

Researchers collected ten milliliters of peripheral blood from every single donor. Primed by a sample-barcoded 5' primer and a J-beta primer mix, a second PCR proceeded for roughly 6 to 12 cycles. In TCRdb, the 5' RACE reads were re-called with MiXCR into one record per CDR3 protein. This table has about 840,000 distinct CDR3 sequences, 25% to 30% appearing once. The data also belong to a second study, concerning T cells of mothers and their children. That report notes: The study recruited a few healthy Caucasian mothers and their six children as donors. All extracted RNA went into cDNA synthesis, roughly 1.5 ug per 15 ul.

Material: blood. The source is a woman aged 40 to 50 in good health. The rearrangement uses TRBV20-1 and TRBJ2-5; 8 bases align to TRBD2. The J call is in doubt because the DNA end fits TRBJ2-1 better. The CDR3: CSAREVAGSKETQFF. The CDR3 bases are TGCAGTGCTAGAGAGGTAGCGGGGAGCAAAGAGACCCAGTTCTTC.